The TCR beta chain described here comes from a study of T cell responses to AZD1222 COVID-19 vaccine. Notes on this clone: What it recognizes is unknown.

The repertoire was sequenced with immunoSEQ multiplex PCR; TCRdb's copy has only in-frame clones and lacks some. Of 100,000 to 150,000 clones listed, over 80% are singletons. Trimming pared 6 bases from V and 0 bases from J, leaving 6 bases between. This CDR3 region has 13 residues. Per germline, CDR1 MNHNY and CDR2 SVGAGI (reference sequence). Study outcomes and limitations: Close to half of spike-specific TCRs reportedly recognize unmutated variant regions. The peak T cell response came first, and repertoires were sampled only after it. Spike-specific TCR breadth and depth both grew after two AZD1222 doses. White British ancestry dominated among donors, who included more females, and clonal diversity was possibly underestimated.

Source: peripheral blood, taken on day 0 of AZD1222 vaccination. The source is an adult in good health. The genes are TRBV6-6 and TRBJ1-5; D uncertain. The CDR3 DNA is TGTGCCAGCAGAGAAGATAGCAATCAGCCCCAGCATTTT. Amino acid sequence: CASREDSNQPQHF.